This passage covers 27 T cell receptor beta chains from one sample sequenced in a study of control samples from healthy donors and cancer patients. Some clones are missing from TCRdb's copy, which holds only in-frame ones; the method was immunoSEQ multiplex PCR. Of 150,000 or so clones listed, 94% are singletons. Sequences were obtained from blood. The origin of the receptors is a man in his forties in good health.

The chain employs TRBV11-2 and TRBJ2-1; 11 bases match TRBD2. This CDR3 has 14 residues. V shed 4 bases and J 10 bases; nucleotides not matched to a gene: 6. CDR1 is SGHAT, CDR2 FQNNGV, per germline. Here the CDR3 DNA reads TGTGCCAGCAGCTCGACTAGCGGGACGGGAGAGCAGTTCTTC. Translated, it gives CASSSTSGTGEQFF.

The chain uses TRBV21-1 and TRBJ1-5; whether TRBD1, the table's D call, matches the DNA was not checked. TRBV21-1 is termed a pseudogene. The CDR3 has 16 residues. CDR3 protein: CASTQTGGGSNQPQHF. The CDR3 DNA reads as TGTGCCAGCACCCAAACAGGGGGAGGTAGCAATCAGCCCCAGCATTTT.

This clone was counted a few times. The chain is built from TRBV4-1 and TRBJ1-1; D unresolved. The germline CDR1 and CDR2 sequences are MGHRA and YSYEKL. V lost 3 bases, J lost 0 bases, and 5 bases lay in between. This CDR3 comprises 13 residues. The CDR3 loop is CASSHPLNTEAFF. In DNA form, the CDR3 reads TGCGCCAGCAGCCATCCACTGAACACTGAAGCTTTCTTT.

V is TRBV4-3 and J is TRBJ1-2; D remains unclear. Germline CDR1 reads LGHNA; CDR2 reads YSLEER. Trimming removed 11 bases from V and 8 bases from J, with 9 bases in between. The CDR3 covers 9 residues. The CDR3 is CAGPRGYTF. CDR3 sequence (DNA): TGCGCCGGCCCCCGGGGCTACACCTTC.

This clone was detected once. The V and J genes are TRBV5-1 and TRBJ2-3, with 8 positions matching TRBD1. Germline assignment: CDR1 SGHRS and CDR2 YFSETQ. The CDR3 consists of 15 residues. V lost 4 bases to trimming and J lost 4 bases; unmatched junction nucleotides: 8. Here the CDR3 reads CASSKQGDRADTQYF. The CDR3 nucleotides are TGCGCCAGCAGCAAACAGGGGGATAGGGCAGATACGCAGTATTTT.

This chain links TRBV19 with TRBJ1-2; D remains ambiguous. Germline CDR1 and CDR2: LNHDA and SQIVND (reference sequence). The CDR3 consists of 12 residues. With 6 bases removed from V and 2 bases from J, the gap between germline ends came to 7 bases. CDR3 coding DNA: TGTGCCAGTAGGTCGGGGAACTATGGCTACACCTTC. It codes for CASRSGNYGYTF.

V usage is TRBV5-1 and J usage is TRBJ1-1, with D tentatively TRBD1 (5 bases). V dropped 4 bases and J dropped 2 bases, with 6 bases sitting between them. The CDR3 consists of 12 residues. Germline loops: CDR1 SGHRS, CDR2 YFSETQ. CDR3 amino acids: CASSRDNTEAFF. The CDR3 region has the DNA TGCGCCAGCAGCCGGGACAACACTGAAGCTTTCTTT. The full variable domain, in which reference TRBV5-1 and TRBJ1-1 provide the parts outside the CDR3, is KAGVTQTPRYLIKTRGQQVTLSCSPISGHRSVSWYQQTPGQGLQFLFEYFSETQRNKGNFPGRFSGRQFSNSRSEMNVSTLELGDSALYLCASSRDNTEAFFGQGTRLTVV.

V usage is TRBV6-2 or TRBV6-3 and J usage is TRBJ1-1; D unresolved. The CDR3 covers 15 residues. Germline V CDR1 and CDR2: MNHEY, SVGEGT. The V end was cut by 2 bases, the J end by 1 base, with 11 bases between. In nucleotides, the CDR3 is TGTGCCAGCAGTTACGCTGGATTAACGAACACTGAAGCTTTCTTT. The encoded protein is CASSYAGLTNTEAFF.

A single count supports this clone. The chain recombines TRBV9 with TRBJ2-3; D gene unclear. Trimming removed 3 bases from V and 1 base from J, with 3 bases in between. The CDR3 is 12 residues long. The germline V gene encodes CDR1 SGDLS and CDR2 YYNGEE. CDR3 region: CASSEGTDTQYF. The DNA of the CDR3 is TGTGCCAGCAGCGAGGGCACAGATACGCAGTATTTT. Combining the CDR3 with reference TRBV9 and TRBJ2-3 gives the whole variable domain DSGVTQTPKHLITATGQRVTLRCSPRSGDLSVYWYQQSLDQGLQFLIQYYNGEERAKGNILERFSAQQFPDLHSELNLSSLELGDSALYFCASSEGTDTQYFGPGTRLTVL.

To note about this clone: Additional DNA sequences in this sample encode the identical CDR3. The chain uses TRBV6-5 and TRBJ1-3; D not resolved. In germline, CDR1 is MNHEY, CDR2 SVGAGI. Trimming took off 6 bases at V and 0 bases at J, with 12 bases between the two ends. The CDR3 is 15 residues long. DNA of the CDR3: TGTGCCAGCAGACCCCGGACGGTCTCTGGAAACACCATATATTTT. Protein sequence: CASRPRTVSGNTIYF.

DNA of the CDR3: TGTGCCAGCAGCCGTTTTCTCGGAGAGACCCAGTACTTC. Translated, it gives CASSRFLGETQYF. The rearrangement links TRBV5-5 to TRBJ2-5; D not resolved. Germline V gene lookup returns CDR1 SGHKS and CDR2 YYEKEE (reference sequence). The CDR3 has 13 amino acids. Deletions cut 4 bases from V and 4 bases from J, with 11 bases between. Variable domain in full (rest from reference TRBV5-5 and TRBJ2-5): DAGVTQSPTHLIKTRGQQVTLRCSPISGHKSVSWYQQVLGQGPQFIFQYYEKEERGRGNFPDRFSARQFPNYSSELNVNALLLGDSALYLCASSRFLGETQYFGPGTRLLVL.

V usage is TRBV27 and J usage is TRBJ1-2; the D gene is possibly TRBD1 (5 bases). The CDR3 has 12 residues. V was trimmed by 10 bases and J by 2 bases, leaving 11 bases between them. The germline V gene has CDR1 MNHEY and CDR2 SMNVEV (reference sequence). The CDR3 DNA is TGTGCCACCTACCGGGGGAACTATGGCTACACCTTC. It encodes CATYRGNYGYTF.

The chain has TRBV27 and TRBJ1-1, with unresolved D. Germline V gene sequence: CDR1 MNHEY, CDR2 SMNVEV (reference sequence). V lost 8 bases and J 3 bases, leaving 13 bases between the germline ends. This CDR3 has 13 residues. CDR3 sequence: CASLSLGDTEAFF. The CDR3 nucleotides read TGTGCCAGCCTGAGTCTGGGTGACACTGAAGCTTTCTTT.

This rearrangement joins TRBV7-8 to TRBJ2-7; a possible D gene is TRBD2 (5 bases). The CDR3 covers 13 residues. Trimming removed 5 bases from V and 3 bases from J, with 11 bases in between. Germline V gene data show CDR1 as SGHVS and CDR2 as FQNEAQ. The CDR3 reads CASSPPGIYEQYF. In DNA, the CDR3 is TGTGCCAGCAGCCCCCCGGGAATCTACGAGCAGTACTTC.

The genes are TRBV2 and TRBJ2-3, with TRBD2 matching over 15 bases. This CDR3 spans 19 amino acids. Germline CDR1 and CDR2: SNHLY and FYNNEI. With V trimmed by 5 bases and J by 2 bases, 11 bases remained unmatched. CDR3 DNA sequence: TGTGCCAGCAGTACGCCGGGACTAGCGGGAGGAGGATCCACAGATACGCAGTATTTT. As protein: CASSTPGLAGGGSTDTQYF.

The V call is TRBV25-1, the J call TRBJ2-5; 9 nucleotides match TRBD2. Trimming cost V 3 bases and J 5 bases; bases outside gene matches: 7. The germline CDR1 and CDR2 sequences are MGHDK and SYGVNS. There are 15 residues in the CDR3. CDR3 in DNA: TGTGCCAGCAGTGACCCCAAGGCGGGAGGGGAGACCCAGTACTTC. Translating it yields CASSDPKAGGETQYF.

The V gene is TRBV30, the J gene TRBJ2-7; maybe TRBD1 (5 bases). V shed 1 base and J shed 4 bases, with 8 bases lying between them. Per germline, CDR1 GTSNPN and CDR2 SVGIG (reference sequence). The CDR3 has 12 residues. The CDR3, as DNA: TGTGCCTGGAGTGAGACAGTATACGAGCAGTACTTC. This encodes CAWSETVYEQYF. The whole variable domain, remainder taken from reference TRBV30 and TRBJ2-7, is SQTIHQWPATLVQPVGSPLSLECTVEGTSNPNLYWYRQAAGRGLQLLFYSVGIGQISSEVPQNLSASRPQDRQFILSSKKLLLSDSGFYLCAWSETVYEQYFGPGTRLTVT.

The V and J genes are TRBV28 and TRBJ1-5; D call uncertain. The germline CDR1 and CDR2 sequences are MDHEN and SYDVKM. The CDR3 loop spans 13 amino acids. V lost 3 bases, J lost 5 bases, and 8 bases lay in between. CDR3 residues: CASSFESYQPQHF. CDR3 DNA sequence: TGTGCCAGCAGTTTTGAGTCGTATCAGCCCCAGCATTTT.

The chain couples TRBV2 to TRBJ2-2; tentatively, D is TRBD1 or TRBD2 (5 bases each). V dropped 0 bases and J dropped 5 bases, with 19 bases sitting between them. The V gene's germline CDR1 is SNHLY and CDR2 FYNNEI. This CDR3 has 18 residues. DNA for the CDR3: TGTGCCAGCAGTGAAGCGCAAATGGGGACCTCGGGAACCGGGGAGCTGTTTTTT. Translating gives CASSEAQMGTSGTGELFF.

This rearrangement joins TRBV30 to TRBJ1-1; D may be TRBD1 (5 bases). V was cut by 0 bases and J by 5 bases, with 16 bases left in between. CDR1 and CDR2 from the germline V gene are GTSNPN and SVGIG (reference sequence). CDR3 length: 15 amino acids. This CDR3 is CAWSVLLQEGTEAFF. The CDR3 coding sequence is TGTGCCTGGAGTGTACTATTACAGGAGGGTACTGAAGCTTTCTTT.

V is TRBV9 and J is TRBJ2-5; TRBD2 might be the D (5 bases). Deletions cut 3 bases from V and 4 bases from J, with 22 bases between. The germline V gene encodes CDR1 SGDLS and CDR2 YYNGEE. The CDR3 runs 17 residues. The CDR3 region is CASSATIGLKYGETQYF. CDR3 in DNA: TGTGCCAGCAGCGCCACCATCGGACTTAAATACGGAGAGACCCAGTACTTC.

The chain uses TRBV2 and TRBJ2-1, with D perhaps TRBD1 or TRBD2 (5 bases each). Germline loops: CDR1 SNHLY, CDR2 FYNNEI. The CDR3 contains 15 residues. With 6 bases removed from V and 3 bases from J, the gap between germline ends came to 15 bases. CDR3 sequence: CASRSGDTGYNEQFF. CDR3 nucleotide sequence: TGTGCCAGCAGGTCCGGGGATACAGGCTACAATGAGCAGTTCTTC.

The rearrangement links TRBV11-1 to TRBJ2-1; TRBD1 agrees at 9 bases. The V and J ends lost 6 bases and 2 bases, in that order; junction bases with no gene match: 8. This CDR3 has 16 residues. Germline V CDR1 and CDR2: SGHAT, FQDESV (reference sequence). CDR3 loop: CASSLRGTGTYNEQFF. The CDR3 DNA is TGTGCCAGCAGTCTGCGCGGGACAGGGACCTACAATGAGCAGTTCTTC.

CDR3 protein: CASSNGGAGDTQYF. The CDR3 bases are TGCGCCAGCAGTAATGGTGGCGCGGGGGATACGCAGTATTTT. This chain joins TRBV10-1 and TRBJ2-3; weak D call: TRBD2 (6 bases). V dropped 5 bases and J dropped 6 bases, with 15 bases sitting between them. The CDR3 spans 14 residues. The germline gives CDR1 WNHNN, CDR2 SYGVQD (reference sequence).

This chain connects TRBV5-4 to TRBJ2-5; 7 positions agree with TRBD2. Germline CDR1 is SGHNT and CDR2 is YYREEE (reference sequence). With 0 bases clipped from V and 5 bases from J, the junction kept 7 bases outside the gene matches. The CDR3 is 15 residues long. CDR3 sequence reads: CASSLDGGGSETQYF. The CDR3 nucleotides are TGTGCCAGCAGCTTGGATGGCGGGGGATCCGAGACCCAGTACTTC.

The rearrangement uses TRBV3-1 (or the pseudogene TRBV3-2) and TRBJ1-3; TRBD1 might be the D (5 bases). The CDR3 consists of 18 residues. Germline assignment: CDR1 LGHDT and CDR2 YNNKEL (reference sequence). Trimming took off 8 bases at V and 0 bases at J, with 23 bases between the two ends. The CDR3 DNA sequence: TGTGCCAGCGCGCCTTTATGGGGGTCCGCGTCCTCTGGAAACACCATATATTTT. It yields the protein CASAPLWGSASSGNTIYF.

J is TRBJ2-1 and V is TRBV7-2, with D perhaps TRBD2 (5 bases). CDR1 is SGHTA and CDR2 is FQGNSA in the germline V gene. The CDR3 sequence is 12 residues long. V lost 6 bases, J lost 9 bases, and 12 bases lay in between. The DNA of the CDR3 is TGTGCCAGCAGTTCTAGCAGGCGTGAGCAGTTCTTC. Translated, it gives CASSSSRREQFF.